These 24 T cell receptor beta chains were all obtained from the same sample, sequenced in a study of shared clonotypes between healthy human individuals (dated by TCRdb to 2019 to 2021). The library was produced with the immunoSEQ multiplex PCR assay. TCRdb limited this immuneACCESS table to in-frame rearrangements with V and J called. A share of clones is missing; checked studies link under half to unresolved V genes, and the rest is unexplained. For this sample there are some 2.1 million clones; just under 95% appear just once. The top ten clones comprise over 1.5% of the sample. CD8 naive samples were CD45RO-negative cells positively selected for CCR7, giving a CD45RA+CCR7+ population that excluded TemRA cells. Sequencing was performed on naive CD8+ T cells from PBMCs. This sample's cell subset or site label indicates: CD45RA+CCR7+. The receptors shown here come from a man aged 18 to 29 in good health. Some clones in this sample may be carry-over from other donors' samples.

This chain connects TRBV28 to TRBJ1-5; 9 nucleotides line up with TRBD1. Germline assignment: CDR1 MDHEN and CDR2 SYDVKM. The CDR3 extends over 16 amino acids. With V trimmed by 6 bases and J by 3 bases, 9 bases remained unmatched. This CDR3 reads CASSSHRDRDNQPQHF. In nucleotides, the CDR3 is TGTGCCAGCAGCTCTCACAGGGACAGGGACAATCAGCCCCAGCATTTT. The full variable domain, completed using reference TRBV28 and TRBJ1-5, is DVKVTQSSRYLVKRTGEKVFLECVQDMDHENMFWYRQDPGLGLRLIYFSYDVKMKEKGDIPEGYSVSREKKERFSLILESASTNQTSMYLCASSSHRDRDNQPQHFGDGTRLSIL.

The chain carries TRBV5-1 and TRBJ2-1, with D perhaps assigned TRBD1 or TRBD2 (5 bases each). This CDR3 is 11 amino acids long. Trimming took 3 bases from V and 9 from J, leaving 7 bases between them. The germline gives CDR1 SGHRS, CDR2 YFSETQ. CDR3 DNA sequence: TGCGCCAGCAGCTGGGGGACTGAGCAGTTCTTC. Its protein is CASSWGTEQFF.

This chain connects TRBV7-9 to TRBJ2-1; D might be TRBD1 or TRBD2, each matching 5 bases. The CDR3 covers 14 residues. CDR1 is SEHNR and CDR2 is FQNEAQ in the germline V gene (reference sequence). Between the trimmed V and J ends, which lost 3 bases and 5 bases, there was a span of 11 bases. The CDR3: CASSFDGTHNEQFF. CDR3 nucleotide sequence: TGTGCCAGCAGCTTCGACGGGACCCACAATGAGCAGTTCTTC.

The V call is TRBV9, the J call TRBJ2-1; 8 bases align to TRBD1. Trimming removed 0 bases from V and 7 bases from J; junction bases left unmatched: 12. CDR1 and CDR2 from the germline V gene are SGDLS and YYNGEE. The CDR3 is 17 amino acids. The CDR3 coding sequence is TGTGCCAGCAGCGTAGGAAAGAGGCAGGGGGCTTGGAATGAGCAGTTCTTC. Amino acid sequence: CASSVGKRQGAWNEQFF.

The J gene is TRBJ2-5, the V gene TRBV10-3, with D perhaps given as TRBD1 or TRBD2 (5 bases each). The J call could be wrong; TRBJ2-7 is a better fit for the DNA end. This CDR3 is 13 amino acids long. CDR1 and CDR2 (germline): ENHRY, SYGVKD. The CDR3, as DNA: TGTGCCATCAGCAGGGACGGCTCCTACGAGCAGTACTTC. Translating gives CAISRDGSYEQYF.

In this sample, this clone turned up once. The gene calls are TRBV7-9 and TRBJ2-7, with 12 bases identical to TRBD2. Unmatched junction bases numbered 1, after V lost 1 base and J lost 3 bases. CDR3 length equals 15 residues. Germline V gene sequence: CDR1 SEHNR, CDR2 FQNEAQ (reference sequence). The CDR3 spells CASSLVTSGGYEQYF. The CDR3 bases are TGTGCCAGCAGCTTAGTGACTAGCGGGGGCTACGAGCAGTACTTC.

This rearrangement joins TRBV9 to TRBJ2-5, with 7 bases that match TRBD1. CDR3 size: 16 residues. The V and J ends lost 4 bases and 2 bases, in that order; junction bases with no gene match: 11. Looked up from germline, CDR1 is SGDLS and CDR2 is YYNGEE. The CDR3 loop is CASSLVPGGIQETQYF. CDR3 coding DNA: TGTGCCAGCAGCCTCGTACCAGGGGGTATACAAGAGACCCAGTACTTC. Based on the CDR3 plus reference TRBV9 and TRBJ2-5, the full variable domain is DSGVTQTPKHLITATGQRVTLRCSPRSGDLSVYWYQQSLDQGLQFLIQYYNGEERAKGNILERFSAQQFPDLHSELNLSSLELGDSALYFCASSLVPGGIQETQYFGPGTRLLVL.

The chain uses TRBV6-5 and TRBJ2-5; possibly TRBD2 for D (6 bases). This CDR3 region has 15 residues. Germline V gene data show CDR1 as MNHEY and CDR2 as SVGAGI. The ends were cut back, 0 bases at V and 4 bases at J, with 12 bases in the middle. The CDR3 region is CASSYSIRERETQYF. The DNA of the CDR3 is TGTGCCAGCAGTTACTCGATCCGGGAGCGAGAGACCCAGTACTTC.

This clone was recorded once. V and J are TRBV5-1 and TRBJ1-3, with D uncertain. V dropped 4 bases and J dropped 8 bases, with 13 bases sitting between them. Germline lookup yields CDR1 SGHRS and CDR2 YFSETQ. This CDR3 is built from 13 residues. CDR3 nucleotides: TGCGCCAGCAGCCCATTGGGTTGGGACACCATATATTTT. This codes for CASSPLGWDTIYF.

This chain connects TRBV5-4 to TRBJ2-3; a weak D match, TRBD2 (5 bases). V dropped 0 bases and J dropped 4 bases, with 18 bases sitting between them. The germline CDR1 and CDR2 sequences are SGHNT and YYREEE (reference sequence). The CDR3 extends over 17 amino acids. CDR3 DNA sequence: TGTGCCAGCAGCTTGGGAGGGTTAGCGTCCCAGGCAGATACGCAGTATTTT. Translated: CASSLGGLASQADTQYF.

This chain uses TRBV9 with TRBJ2-1, with D possibly being TRBD2 (5 bases). The V end lost 4 bases, the J end lost 4 bases, and 21 bases lay between the germline ends. The CDR3 covers 17 residues. From germline, CDR1 is SGDLS and CDR2 YYNGEE. CDR3 in amino acids: CASSLAGTFSPYNEQFF. CDR3 bases: TGTGCCAGCAGCCTGGCGGGTACCTTCTCTCCGTACAATGAGCAGTTCTTC.

This clone was detected once. This chain connects TRBV29-1 to TRBJ2-1; tentatively, D is TRBD2 (6 bases). The CDR3 contains 13 residues. Trimming stripped 4 bases from V and 5 bases from J, with 12 bases between. Germline V gene sequence: CDR1 SQVTM, CDR2 ANQGSEA. CDR3 amino acids: CSVGFWRDNEQFF. The CDR3 coding sequence is TGCAGCGTTGGTTTCTGGAGGGACAATGAGCAGTTCTTC.

CDR3 region: CASSSAGQGGTEAFF. CDR3 nucleotides: TGTGCCAGCAGTTCTGCGGGACAGGGGGGGACTGAAGCTTTCTTT. The chain is built from TRBV11-2 and TRBJ1-1, with TRBD1 identical over 11 bases. CDR1 is SGHAT and CDR2 is FQNNGV in the germline V gene. The CDR3 spans 15 residues. V lost 6 bases to trimming and J lost 5 bases; unmatched junction nucleotides: 8.

Here the CDR3 DNA reads TGTGCCAGCAGGGGTCGGTATCGACAGGCAACCTACGAGCAGTACTTC. Translating gives CASRGRYRQATYEQYF. V is TRBV28 and J is TRBJ2-7; possibly TRBD1 for D (6 bases). Germline-derived CDR1 and CDR2 are MDHEN and SYDVKM. CDR3 size: 16 residues. V lost 6 bases and J lost 2, with 20 bases in between.

The chain carries TRBV6-1 and TRBJ1-4, with unresolved D. CDR1 is MNHNS, CDR2 SASEGT, per germline. The CDR3 consists of 14 residues. V gave up 4 bases and J gave up 2 bases, with 8 bases separating them. This chain's CDR3 is CASSGRHTNEKLFF. CDR3 coding DNA: TGTGCCAGCAGTGGCCGACATACTAATGAAAAACTGTTTTTT.

The V and J genes are TRBV9 and TRBJ2-1; either TRBD1 or TRBD2 may fit D (5 bases each). The CDR3 is made up of 17 amino acids. The germline CDR1 and CDR2 sequences are SGDLS and YYNGEE. V was trimmed by 3 bases and J by 0 bases, leaving 16 bases between them. The CDR3 sequence is CASSGGGRILSYNEQFF. In nucleotides, the CDR3 is TGTGCCAGCAGCGGTGGGGGTAGAATCCTCTCCTACAATGAGCAGTTCTTC.

This clone was seen more than once but under ten times. Other DNA sequences in this specimen translate into the identical CDR3. The chain carries TRBV2 and TRBJ1-1; D may be TRBD1 (5 bases). This CDR3 has 14 amino acids. Trimming left V 3 bases short and J 1 base short, with 9 bases between. Looked up from germline, CDR1 is SNHLY and CDR2 is FYNNEI. The CDR3 DNA follows: TGTGCCAGCAGTGAGGGCAGGGCGAACACTGAAGCTTTCTTT. It yields the protein CASSEGRANTEAFF.

V and J are TRBV19 and TRBJ2-1; TRBD2 aligns across 7 bases. The CDR3 totals 14 residues. The V segment lost 11 bases and the J segment 0 bases; nucleotides outside the gene matches: 7. Germline V gives CDR1 LNHDA, CDR2 SQIVND (reference sequence). The CDR3 here is CAAGEADSYNEQFF. CDR3 nucleotides: TGTGCCGCGGGGGAGGCTGACTCCTACAATGAGCAGTTCTTC.

The CDR3 DNA sequence: TGTGCCAGCAGCTACGTGAGTCCAACTGAAGCTTTCTTT. Translation gives CASSYVSPTEAFF. The V gene is TRBV7-2, the J gene TRBJ1-1; D remains unclear. Trimming removed 4 bases from V and 5 bases from J, with 11 bases in between. Germline values: CDR1 SGHTA, CDR2 FQGNSA. CDR3 size: 13 residues. Using reference TRBV7-2 and TRBJ1-1 for the parts outside the CDR3, the full variable domain is GAGVSQSPSNKVTEKGKDVELRCDPISGHTALYWYRQSLGQGLEFLIYFQGNSAPDKSGLPSDRFSAERTGGSVSTLTIQRTQQEDSAVYLCASSYVSPTEAFFGQGTRLTVV.

This chain joins TRBV30 and TRBJ2-1, with TRBD2 identical over 10 bases. This CDR3 spans 14 amino acids. V shed 8 bases and J 1 base; nucleotides not matched to a gene: 5. Germline CDR1 reads GTSNPN; CDR2 reads SVGIG (reference sequence). The CDR3 sequence is CASSGRVSYNEQFF. CDR3 in DNA: TGTGCCAGCAGCGGGAGGGTTTCCTACAATGAGCAGTTCTTC.

The rearrangement uses TRBV4-1 and TRBJ2-2; D is possibly TRBD2 (6 bases). Germline V gives CDR1 MGHRA, CDR2 YSYEKL. Between the trimmed V and J ends, which lost 4 bases and 0 bases, there was a span of 12 bases. This CDR3 region has 16 residues. The CDR3 nucleotides read TGCGCCAGCAGCCTGGTAGCGGACCCGAACACCGGGGAGCTGTTTTTT. This gives the protein CASSLVADPNTGELFF.

The chain combines TRBV5-6 with TRBJ2-2; D is possibly TRBD1 or TRBD2 (6 bases each). Trimming shortened V by 6 bases and J by 3 bases, and 24 bases separated the two germline ends. The CDR3 loop spans 18 amino acids. Germline CDR1 SGHDT, CDR2 YYEEEE. As DNA, the CDR3 is TGTGCCAGCACCCGAGAAAGTGGGGGGCGCGGATACACCGGGGAGCTGTTTTTT. Its translation is CASTRESGGRGYTGELFF. Combining the CDR3 with reference TRBV5-6 and TRBJ2-2 gives the whole variable domain DAGVTQSPTHLIKTRGQQVTLRCSPKSGHDTVSWYQQALGQGPQFIFQYYEEEERQRGNFPDRFSGHQFPNYSSELNVNALLLGDSALYLCASTRESGGRGYTGELFFGEGSRLTVL.

The chain has TRBV7-6 and TRBJ2-7; a possible D gene is TRBD2 (5 bases). CDR1 and CDR2 from the germline V gene are SGHVS and FNYEAQ. The CDR3 has 13 residues. V shed 8 bases and J shed 6 bases, with 17 bases lying between them. CDR3 nucleotide sequence: TGTGCCAGCCGTAGTCTAAACAGCGGCGAGCAGTACTTC. It codes for CASRSLNSGEQYF.

J is TRBJ1-2 and V is TRBV28; D remains unclear. The germline V gene has CDR1 MDHEN and CDR2 SYDVKM. Trimming pared 2 bases from V and 4 bases from J, leaving 11 bases between. This CDR3 comprises 14 residues. The CDR3 here is CASSLGVPVYGYTF. The CDR3 DNA reads TGTGCCAGCAGTTTAGGGGTCCCAGTCTATGGCTACACCTTC.